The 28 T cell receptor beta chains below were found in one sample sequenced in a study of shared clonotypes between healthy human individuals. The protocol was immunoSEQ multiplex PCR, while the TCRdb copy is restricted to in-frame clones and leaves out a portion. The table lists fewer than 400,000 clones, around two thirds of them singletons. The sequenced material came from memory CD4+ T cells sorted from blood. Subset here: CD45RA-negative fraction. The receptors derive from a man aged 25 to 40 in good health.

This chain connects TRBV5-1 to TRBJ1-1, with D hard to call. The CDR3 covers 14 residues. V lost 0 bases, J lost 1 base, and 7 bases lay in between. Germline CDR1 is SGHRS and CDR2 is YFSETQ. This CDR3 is CASSLDARNTEAFF. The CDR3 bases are TGCGCCAGCAGCTTGGACGCACGGAACACTGAAGCTTTCTTT.

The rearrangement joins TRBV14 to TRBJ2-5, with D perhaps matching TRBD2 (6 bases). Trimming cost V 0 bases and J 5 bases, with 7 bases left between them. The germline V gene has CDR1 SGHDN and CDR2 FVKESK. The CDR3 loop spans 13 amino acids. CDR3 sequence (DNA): TGTGCCAGCAGCCAAGATGGAGGGGAGACCCAGTACTTC. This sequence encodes CASSQDGGETQYF.

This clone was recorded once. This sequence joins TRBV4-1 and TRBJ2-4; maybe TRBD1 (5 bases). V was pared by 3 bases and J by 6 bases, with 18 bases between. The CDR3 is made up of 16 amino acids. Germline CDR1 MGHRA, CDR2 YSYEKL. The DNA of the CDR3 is TGCGCCAGCAGCCACCAATTCGTAGGGGTTGGAAACATTCAGTACTTC. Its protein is CASSHQFVGVGNIQYF.

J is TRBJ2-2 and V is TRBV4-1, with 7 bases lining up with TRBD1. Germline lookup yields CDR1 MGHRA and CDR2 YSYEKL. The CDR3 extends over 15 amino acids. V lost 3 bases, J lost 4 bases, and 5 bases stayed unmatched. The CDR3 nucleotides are TGCGCCAGCAGCCAGACAGGGTGGGTCACCGGGGAGCTGTTTTTT. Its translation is CASSQTGWVTGELFF.

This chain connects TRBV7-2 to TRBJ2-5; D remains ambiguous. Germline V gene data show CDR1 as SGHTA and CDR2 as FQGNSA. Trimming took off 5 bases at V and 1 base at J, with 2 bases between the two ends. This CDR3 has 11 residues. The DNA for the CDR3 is TGTGCCAGCAGCGCCCAAGAGACCCAGTACTTC. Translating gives CASSAQETQYF.

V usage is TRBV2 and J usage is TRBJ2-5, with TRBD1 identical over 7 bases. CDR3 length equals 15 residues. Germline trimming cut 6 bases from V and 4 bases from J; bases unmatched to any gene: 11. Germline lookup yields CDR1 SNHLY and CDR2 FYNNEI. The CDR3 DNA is TGTGCCAGCAGGGTTACGACAGGGAAGGGAGAGACCCAGTACTTC. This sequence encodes CASRVTTGKGETQYF. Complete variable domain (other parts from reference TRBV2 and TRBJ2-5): EPEVTQTPSHQVTQMGQEVILRCVPISNHLYFYWYRQILGQKVEFLVSFYNNEISEKSEIFDDQFSVERPDGSNFTLKIRSTKLEDSAMYFCASRVTTGKGETQYFGPGTRLLVL.

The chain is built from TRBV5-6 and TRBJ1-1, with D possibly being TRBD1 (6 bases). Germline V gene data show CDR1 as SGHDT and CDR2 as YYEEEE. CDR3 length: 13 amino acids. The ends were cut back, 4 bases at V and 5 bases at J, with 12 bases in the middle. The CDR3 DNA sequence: TGTGCCAGCAGCCCCACAGGGTGGACTGAAGCTTTCTTT. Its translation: CASSPTGWTEAFF.

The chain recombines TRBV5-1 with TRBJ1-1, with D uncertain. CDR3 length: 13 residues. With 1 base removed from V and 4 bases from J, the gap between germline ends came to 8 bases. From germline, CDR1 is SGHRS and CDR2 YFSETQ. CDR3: CASSLFYGTEAFF. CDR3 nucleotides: TGCGCCAGCAGCTTGTTCTATGGCACTGAAGCTTTCTTT.

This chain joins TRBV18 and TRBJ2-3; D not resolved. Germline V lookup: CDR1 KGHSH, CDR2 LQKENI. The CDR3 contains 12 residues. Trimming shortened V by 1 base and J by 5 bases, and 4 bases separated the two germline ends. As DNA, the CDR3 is TGTGCCAGCTCACCACAGGAAGATACGCAGTATTTT. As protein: CASSPQEDTQYF.

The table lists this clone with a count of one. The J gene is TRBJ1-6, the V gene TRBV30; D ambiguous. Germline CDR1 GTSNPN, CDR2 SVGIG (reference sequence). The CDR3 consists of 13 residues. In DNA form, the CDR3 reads TGTGCGCTGGAGGGCGCCTATAATTCACCCCTCCACTTT. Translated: CALEGAYNSPLHF. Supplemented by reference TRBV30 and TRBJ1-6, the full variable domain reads SQTIHQWPATLVQPVGSPLSLECTVEGTSNPNLYWYRQAAGRGLQLLFYSVGIGQISSEVPQNLSASRPQDRQFILSSKKLLLSDSGFYLCALEGAYNSPLHFGNGTRLTVT.

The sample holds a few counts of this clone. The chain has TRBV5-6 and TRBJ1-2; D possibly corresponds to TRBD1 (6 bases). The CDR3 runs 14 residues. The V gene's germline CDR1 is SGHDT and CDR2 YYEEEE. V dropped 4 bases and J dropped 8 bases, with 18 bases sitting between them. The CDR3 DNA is TGTGCCAGCAGCCCCCTGGAGGGGGGGTACGGCTACACCTTC. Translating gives CASSPLEGGYGYTF.

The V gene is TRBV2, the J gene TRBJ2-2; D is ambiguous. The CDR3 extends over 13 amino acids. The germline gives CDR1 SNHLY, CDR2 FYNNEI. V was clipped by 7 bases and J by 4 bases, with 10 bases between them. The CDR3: CASTPDRTGELFF. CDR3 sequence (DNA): TGTGCCAGCACTCCAGACCGCACCGGGGAGCTGTTTTTT.

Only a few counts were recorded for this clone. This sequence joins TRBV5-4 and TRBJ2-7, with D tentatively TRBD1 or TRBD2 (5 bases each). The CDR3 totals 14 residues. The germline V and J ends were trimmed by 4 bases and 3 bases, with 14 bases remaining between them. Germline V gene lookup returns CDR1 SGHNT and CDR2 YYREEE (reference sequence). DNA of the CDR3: TGTGCCAGCAGCAGGGACGGATCATTCTACGAGCAGTACTTC. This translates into CASSRDGSFYEQYF.

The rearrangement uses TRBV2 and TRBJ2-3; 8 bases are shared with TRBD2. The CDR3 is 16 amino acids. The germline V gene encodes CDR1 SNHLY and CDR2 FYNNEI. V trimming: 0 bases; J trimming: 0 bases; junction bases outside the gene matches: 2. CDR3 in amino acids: CASSEAPSGSTDTQYF. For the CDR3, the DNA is TGTGCCAGCAGTGAAGCTCCTAGCGGGAGCACAGATACGCAGTATTTT.

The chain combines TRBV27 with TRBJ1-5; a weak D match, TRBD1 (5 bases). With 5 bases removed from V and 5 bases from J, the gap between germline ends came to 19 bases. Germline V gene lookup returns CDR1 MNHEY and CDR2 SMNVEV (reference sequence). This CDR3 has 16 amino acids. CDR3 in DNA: TGTGCCAGCAGTAAAATGGGACTAAACGGATATCAGCCCCAGCATTTT. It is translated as CASSKMGLNGYQPQHF.

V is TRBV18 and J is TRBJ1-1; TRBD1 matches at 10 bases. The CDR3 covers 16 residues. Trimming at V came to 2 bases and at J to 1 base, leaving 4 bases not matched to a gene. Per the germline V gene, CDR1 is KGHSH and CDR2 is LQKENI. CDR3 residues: CASSPSRTGGNTEAFF. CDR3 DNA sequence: TGTGCCAGCTCACCATCTCGGACAGGGGGGAACACTGAAGCTTTCTTT.

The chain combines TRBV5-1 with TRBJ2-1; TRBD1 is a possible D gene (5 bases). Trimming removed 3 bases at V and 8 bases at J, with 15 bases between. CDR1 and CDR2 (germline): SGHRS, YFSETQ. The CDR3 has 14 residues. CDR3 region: CASSSVGRGDEQFF. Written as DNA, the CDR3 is TGCGCCAGCAGCTCGGTGGGTAGGGGTGATGAGCAGTTCTTC. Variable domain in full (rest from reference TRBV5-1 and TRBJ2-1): KAGVTQTPRYLIKTRGQQVTLSCSPISGHRSVSWYQQTPGQGLQFLFEYFSETQRNKGNFPGRFSGRQFSNSRSEMNVSTLELGDSALYLCASSSVGRGDEQFFGPGTRLTVL.

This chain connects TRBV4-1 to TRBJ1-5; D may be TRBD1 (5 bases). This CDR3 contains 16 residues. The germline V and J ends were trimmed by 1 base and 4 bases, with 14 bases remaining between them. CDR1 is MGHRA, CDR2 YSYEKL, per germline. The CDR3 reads CASSQVQTAENQPQHF. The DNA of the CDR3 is TGCGCCAGCAGCCAAGTACAGACAGCAGAAAATCAGCCCCAGCATTTT.

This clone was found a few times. The CDR3 bases are TGTGCCAGCAGCCCGTCCACGTCTGTTATGAACACTGAAGCTTTCTTT. This sequence encodes CASSPSTSVMNTEAFF. V usage is TRBV7-6 and J usage is TRBJ1-1; no reliable D call. Germline CDR1 SGHVS, CDR2 FNYEAQ. V was trimmed by 5 bases and J by 0 bases, leaving 16 bases between them. The CDR3 totals 16 residues.

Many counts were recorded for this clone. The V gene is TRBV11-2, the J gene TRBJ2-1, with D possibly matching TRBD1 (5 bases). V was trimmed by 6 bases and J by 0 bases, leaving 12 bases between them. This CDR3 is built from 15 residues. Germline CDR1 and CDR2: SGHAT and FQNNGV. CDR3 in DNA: TGTGCCAGCAGACCGGACAAGAGCTCCTACAATGAGCAGTTCTTC. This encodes CASRPDKSSYNEQFF.

CDR3 loop: CASSVRGNNEKLFF. The CDR3, as DNA: TGTGCCAGCAGTGTAAGGGGGAATAATGAAAAACTGTTTTTT. The chain recombines TRBV2 with TRBJ1-4; D may be TRBD1 (6 bases). This CDR3 contains 14 residues. Trimming shortened V by 4 bases and J by 4 bases, and 10 bases separated the two germline ends. Per germline, CDR1 SNHLY and CDR2 FYNNEI.

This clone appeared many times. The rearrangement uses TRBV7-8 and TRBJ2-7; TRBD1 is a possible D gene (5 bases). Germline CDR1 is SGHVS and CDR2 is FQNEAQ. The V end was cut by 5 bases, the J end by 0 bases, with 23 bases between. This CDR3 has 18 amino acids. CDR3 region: CASSPVLGVGPFSYEQYF. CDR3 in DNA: TGTGCCAGCAGCCCAGTATTAGGGGTAGGGCCCTTCTCCTACGAGCAGTACTTC.

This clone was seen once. This CDR3 is CASSLVSWGNTIYF. CDR3 sequence (DNA): TGTGCCAGCAGCTTAGTAAGCTGGGGAAACACCATATATTTT. The chain is built from TRBV11-2 and TRBJ1-3; no clear D gene. V was trimmed by 1 base and J by 4 bases, leaving 8 bases between them. The CDR3 covers 14 residues. Germline loops: CDR1 SGHAT, CDR2 FQNNGV.

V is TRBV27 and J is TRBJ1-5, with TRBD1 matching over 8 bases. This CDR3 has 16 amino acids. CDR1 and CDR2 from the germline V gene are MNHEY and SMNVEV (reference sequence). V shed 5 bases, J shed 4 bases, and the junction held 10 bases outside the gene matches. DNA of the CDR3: TGTGCCAGCAGTCCGAAAACAGGGGGGAAGAATCAGCCCCAGCATTTT. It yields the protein CASSPKTGGKNQPQHF.

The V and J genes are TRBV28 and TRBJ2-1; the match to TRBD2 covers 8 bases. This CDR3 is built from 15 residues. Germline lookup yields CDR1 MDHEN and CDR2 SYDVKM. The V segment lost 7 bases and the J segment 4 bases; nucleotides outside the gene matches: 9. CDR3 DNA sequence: TGTGCCAGCAATAATGGAGTAGCGGGATACAATGAGCAGTTCTTC. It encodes CASNNGVAGYNEQFF. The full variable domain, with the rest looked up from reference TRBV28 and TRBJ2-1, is DVKVTQSSRYLVKRTGEKVFLECVQDMDHENMFWYRQDPGLGLRLIYFSYDVKMKEKGDIPEGYSVSREKKERFSLILESASTNQTSMYLCASNNGVAGYNEQFFGPGTRLTVL.

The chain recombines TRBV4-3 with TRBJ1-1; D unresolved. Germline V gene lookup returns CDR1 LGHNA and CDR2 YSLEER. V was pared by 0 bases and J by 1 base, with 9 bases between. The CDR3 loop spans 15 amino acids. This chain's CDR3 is CASSQDFGTNTEAFF. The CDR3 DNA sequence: TGCGCCAGCAGCCAAGATTTCGGTACGAACACTGAAGCTTTCTTT.

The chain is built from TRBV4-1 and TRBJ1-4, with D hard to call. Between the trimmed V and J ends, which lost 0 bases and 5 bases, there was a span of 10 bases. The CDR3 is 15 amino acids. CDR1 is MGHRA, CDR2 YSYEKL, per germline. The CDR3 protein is CASSQERVDNEKLFF. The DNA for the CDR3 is TGCGCCAGCAGCCAAGAAAGGGTGGACAATGAAAAACTGTTTTTT.

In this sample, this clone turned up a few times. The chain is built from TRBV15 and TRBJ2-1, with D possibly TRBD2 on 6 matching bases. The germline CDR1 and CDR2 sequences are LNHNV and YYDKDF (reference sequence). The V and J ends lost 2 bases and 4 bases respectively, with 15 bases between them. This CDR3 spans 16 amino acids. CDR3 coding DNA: TGTGCCACCAGCAGACATCACCAGGGAGGTTACAATGAGCAGTTCTTC. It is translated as CATSRHHQGGYNEQFF.